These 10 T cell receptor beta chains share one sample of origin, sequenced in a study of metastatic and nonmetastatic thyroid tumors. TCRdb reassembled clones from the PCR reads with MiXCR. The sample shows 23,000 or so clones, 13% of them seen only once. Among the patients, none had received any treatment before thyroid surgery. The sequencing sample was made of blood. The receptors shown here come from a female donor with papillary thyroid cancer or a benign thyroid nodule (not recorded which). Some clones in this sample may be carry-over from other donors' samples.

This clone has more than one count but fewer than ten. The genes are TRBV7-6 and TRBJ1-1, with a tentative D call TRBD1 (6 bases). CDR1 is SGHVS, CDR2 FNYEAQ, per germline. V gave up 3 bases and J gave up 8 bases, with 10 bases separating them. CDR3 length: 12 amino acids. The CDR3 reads CASSLATGEAFF. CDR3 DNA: TGTGCCAGCAGCTTGGCAACAGGGGAAGCTTTCTTT. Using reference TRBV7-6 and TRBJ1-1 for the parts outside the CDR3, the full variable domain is GAGVSQSPRYKVTKRGQDVALRCDPISGHVSLYWYRQALGQGPEFLTYFNYEAQQDKSGLPNDRFSAERPEGSISTLTIQRTEQRDSAMYRCASSLATGEAFFGQGTRLTVV.

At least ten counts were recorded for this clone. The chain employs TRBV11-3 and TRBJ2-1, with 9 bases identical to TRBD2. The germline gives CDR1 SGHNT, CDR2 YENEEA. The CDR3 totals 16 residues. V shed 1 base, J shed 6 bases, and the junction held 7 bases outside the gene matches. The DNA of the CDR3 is TGTGCCAGCAGCTTAGTTTGGACTAGCGAAGCCAATGAGCAGTTCTTC. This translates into CASSLVWTSEANEQFF.

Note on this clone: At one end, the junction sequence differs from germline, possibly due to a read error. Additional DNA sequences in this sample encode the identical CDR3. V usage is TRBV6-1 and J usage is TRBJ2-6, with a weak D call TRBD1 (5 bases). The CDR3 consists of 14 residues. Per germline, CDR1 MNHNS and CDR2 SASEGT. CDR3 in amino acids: CASSGSSGANVLTF. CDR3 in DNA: TGTGCCAGCAGTGGTAGCTCTGGGGCCAACGTCCTGACCTTC.

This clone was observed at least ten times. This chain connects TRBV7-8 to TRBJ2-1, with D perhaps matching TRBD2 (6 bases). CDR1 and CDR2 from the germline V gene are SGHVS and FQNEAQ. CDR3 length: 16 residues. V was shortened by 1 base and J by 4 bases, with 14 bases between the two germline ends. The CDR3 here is CASSLVAAGTYNEQFF. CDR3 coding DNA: TGTGCCAGCAGCTTAGTAGCGGCGGGAACATACAATGAGCAGTTCTTC.

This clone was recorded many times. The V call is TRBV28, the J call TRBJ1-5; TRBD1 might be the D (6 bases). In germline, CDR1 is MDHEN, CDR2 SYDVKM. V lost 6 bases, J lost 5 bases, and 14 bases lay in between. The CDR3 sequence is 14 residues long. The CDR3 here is CASRGGGRYQPQHF. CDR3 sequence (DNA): TGTGCCAGCAGGGGGGGGGGCCGGTATCAGCCCCAGCATTTT.

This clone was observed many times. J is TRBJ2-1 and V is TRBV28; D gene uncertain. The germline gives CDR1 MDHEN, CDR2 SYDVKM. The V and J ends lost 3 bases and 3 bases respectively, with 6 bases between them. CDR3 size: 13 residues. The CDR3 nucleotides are TGTGCCAGCAGTTTGGATTTCTACAATGAGCAGTTCTTC. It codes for CASSLDFYNEQFF.

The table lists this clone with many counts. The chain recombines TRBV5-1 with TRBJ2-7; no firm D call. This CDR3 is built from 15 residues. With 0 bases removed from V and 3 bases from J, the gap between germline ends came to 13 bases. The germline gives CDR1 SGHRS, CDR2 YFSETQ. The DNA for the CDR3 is TGCGCCAGCAGCTTGGATGGATTATCCTTCTACGAGCAGTACTTC. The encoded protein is CASSLDGLSFYEQYF.

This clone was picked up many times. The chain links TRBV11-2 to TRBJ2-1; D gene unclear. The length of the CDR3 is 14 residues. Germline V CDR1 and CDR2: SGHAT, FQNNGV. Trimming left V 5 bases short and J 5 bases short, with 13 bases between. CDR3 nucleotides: TGTGCCAGCAGCCCCCCTGGGATGGACAATGAGCAGTTCTTC. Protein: CASSPPGMDNEQFF.

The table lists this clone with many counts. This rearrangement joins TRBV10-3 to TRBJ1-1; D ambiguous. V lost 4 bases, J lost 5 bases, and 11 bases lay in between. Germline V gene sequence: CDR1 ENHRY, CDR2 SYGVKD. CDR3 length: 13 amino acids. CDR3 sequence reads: CAISASEQTEAFF. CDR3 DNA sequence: TGTGCCATCAGTGCATCCGAACAAACTGAAGCTTTCTTT.

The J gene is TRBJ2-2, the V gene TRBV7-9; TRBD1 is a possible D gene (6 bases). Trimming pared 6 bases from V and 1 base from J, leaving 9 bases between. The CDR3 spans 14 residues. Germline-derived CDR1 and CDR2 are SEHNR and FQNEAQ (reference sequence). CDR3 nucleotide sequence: TGTGCCAGCAGTCAGGGACAGAACACCGGGGAGCTGTTTTTT. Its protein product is CASSQGQNTGELFF.